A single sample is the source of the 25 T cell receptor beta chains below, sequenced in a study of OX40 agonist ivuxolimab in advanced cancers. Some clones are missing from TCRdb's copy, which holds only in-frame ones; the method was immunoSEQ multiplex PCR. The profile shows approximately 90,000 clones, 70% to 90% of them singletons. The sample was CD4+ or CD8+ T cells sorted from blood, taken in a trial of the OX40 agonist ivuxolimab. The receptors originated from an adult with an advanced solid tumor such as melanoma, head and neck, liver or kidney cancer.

CDR3 amino acids: CASSQNPGPYEQYF. Written as DNA, the CDR3 is TGTGCCAGCAGCCAGAACCCGGGACCCTACGAGCAGTACTTC. The chain links TRBV14 to TRBJ2-7, with D possibly being TRBD1 or TRBD2 (5 bases each). Germline lookup yields CDR1 SGHDN and CDR2 FVKESK. The CDR3 is 14 residues long. V lost 3 bases and J 2 bases, leaving 11 bases between the germline ends.

CDR3 in amino acids: CASSGSTDTQYF. DNA of the CDR3: TGTGCCAGCAGTGGCTCCACAGATACGCAGTATTTT. The chain combines TRBV25-1 with TRBJ2-3; D not certain. Trimming took off 4 bases at V and 2 bases at J, with 4 bases between the two ends. CDR1 and CDR2 from the germline V gene are MGHDK and SYGVNS. The CDR3 spans 12 residues.

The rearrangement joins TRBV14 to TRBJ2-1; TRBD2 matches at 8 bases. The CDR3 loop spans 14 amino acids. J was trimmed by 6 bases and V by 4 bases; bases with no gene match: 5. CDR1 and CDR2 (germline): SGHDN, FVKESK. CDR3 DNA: TGTGCCAGCAGCCCAACGGGACTAGTCAATGAGCAGTTCTTC. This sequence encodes CASSPTGLVNEQFF.

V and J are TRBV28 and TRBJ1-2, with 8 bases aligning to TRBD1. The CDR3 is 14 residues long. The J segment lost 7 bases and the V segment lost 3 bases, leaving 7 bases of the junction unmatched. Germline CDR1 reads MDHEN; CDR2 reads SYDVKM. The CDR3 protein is CASSFGGQVGGYTF. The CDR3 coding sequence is TGTGCCAGCAGTTTCGGGGGACAGGTGGGTGGCTACACCTTC.

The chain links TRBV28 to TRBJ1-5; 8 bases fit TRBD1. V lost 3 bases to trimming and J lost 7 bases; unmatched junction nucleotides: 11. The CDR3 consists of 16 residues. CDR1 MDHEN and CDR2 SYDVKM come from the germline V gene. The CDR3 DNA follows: TGTGCCAGCAGTTTCCGCGGACAGGGTCGACAACAGCCCCAGCATTTT. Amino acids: CASSFRGQGRQQPQHF. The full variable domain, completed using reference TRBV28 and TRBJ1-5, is DVKVTQSSRYLVKRTGEKVFLECVQDMDHENMFWYRQDPGLGLRLIYFSYDVKMKEKGDIPEGYSVSREKKERFSLILESASTNQTSMYLCASSFRGQGRQQPQHFGDGTRLSIL.

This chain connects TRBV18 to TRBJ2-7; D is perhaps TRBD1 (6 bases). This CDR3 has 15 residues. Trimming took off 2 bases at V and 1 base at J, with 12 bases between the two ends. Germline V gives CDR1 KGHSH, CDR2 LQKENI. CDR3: CASSPKNRASYEQYF. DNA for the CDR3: TGTGCCAGCTCACCAAAGAACAGGGCTTCCTACGAGCAGTACTTC.

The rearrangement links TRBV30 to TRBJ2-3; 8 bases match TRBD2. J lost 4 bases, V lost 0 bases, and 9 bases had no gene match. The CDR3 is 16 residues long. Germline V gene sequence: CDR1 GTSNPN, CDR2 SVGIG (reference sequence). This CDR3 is CAWSVRLGGAADTQYF. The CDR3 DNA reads TGTGCCTGGAGTGTACGGCTCGGGGGGGCGGCAGATACGCAGTATTTT.

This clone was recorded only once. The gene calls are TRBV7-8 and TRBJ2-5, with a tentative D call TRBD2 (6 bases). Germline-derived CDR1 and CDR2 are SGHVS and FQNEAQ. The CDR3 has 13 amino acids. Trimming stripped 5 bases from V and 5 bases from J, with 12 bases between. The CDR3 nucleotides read TGTGCCAGCAGCACGGGACTGAGGGAGACCCAGTACTTC. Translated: CASSTGLRETQYF.

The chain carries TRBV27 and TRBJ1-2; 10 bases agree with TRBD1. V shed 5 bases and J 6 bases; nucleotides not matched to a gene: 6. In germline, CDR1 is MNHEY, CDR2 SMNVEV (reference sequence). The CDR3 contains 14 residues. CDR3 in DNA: TGTGCCAGCAGTCCGGGGACAGGGGAGGATGGCTACACCTTC. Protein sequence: CASSPGTGEDGYTF.

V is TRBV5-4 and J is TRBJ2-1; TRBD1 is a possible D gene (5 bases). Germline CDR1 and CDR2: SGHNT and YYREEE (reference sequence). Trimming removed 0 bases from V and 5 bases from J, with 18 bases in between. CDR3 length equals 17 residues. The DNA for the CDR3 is TGTGCCAGCAGCTTGGCCTTAGGGGTCTTTCCCGACAATGAGCAGTTCTTC. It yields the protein CASSLALGVFPDNEQFF.

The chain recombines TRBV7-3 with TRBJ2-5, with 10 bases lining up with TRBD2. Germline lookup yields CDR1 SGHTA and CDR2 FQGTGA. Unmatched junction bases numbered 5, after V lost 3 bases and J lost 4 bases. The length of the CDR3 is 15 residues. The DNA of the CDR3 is TGTGCCAGCAGCTTTAGCGGGGGGTCGCTAGAGACCCAGTACTTC. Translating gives CASSFSGGSLETQYF.

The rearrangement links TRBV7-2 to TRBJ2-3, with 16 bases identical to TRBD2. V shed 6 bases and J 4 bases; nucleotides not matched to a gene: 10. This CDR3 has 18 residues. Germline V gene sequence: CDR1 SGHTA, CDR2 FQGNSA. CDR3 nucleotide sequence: TGTGCCAGCAGTTCCCGCGGGACTAGCGGGGGGGCCCCAGATACGCAGTATTTT. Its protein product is CASSSRGTSGGAPDTQYF.

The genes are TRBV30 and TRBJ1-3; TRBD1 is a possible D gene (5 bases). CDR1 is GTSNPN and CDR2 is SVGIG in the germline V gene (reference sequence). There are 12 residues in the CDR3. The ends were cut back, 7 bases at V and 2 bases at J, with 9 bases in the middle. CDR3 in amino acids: CAFKGAGNTIYF. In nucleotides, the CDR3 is TGTGCCTTTAAAGGGGCTGGAAACACCATATATTTT. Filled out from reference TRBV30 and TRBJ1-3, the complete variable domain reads SQTIHQWPATLVQPVGSPLSLECTVEGTSNPNLYWYRQAAGRGLQLLFYSVGIGQISSEVPQNLSASRPQDRQFILSSKKLLLSDSGFYLCAFKGAGNTIYFGEGSWLTVV.

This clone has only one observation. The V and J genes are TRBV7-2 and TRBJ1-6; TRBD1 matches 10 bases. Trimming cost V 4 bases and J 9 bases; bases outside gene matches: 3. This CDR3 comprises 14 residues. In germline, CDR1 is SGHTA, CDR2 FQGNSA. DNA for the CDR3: TGTGCCAGCAGCTACCGGGACAGGGGTTCACCCCTCCACTTT. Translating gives CASSYRDRGSPLHF.

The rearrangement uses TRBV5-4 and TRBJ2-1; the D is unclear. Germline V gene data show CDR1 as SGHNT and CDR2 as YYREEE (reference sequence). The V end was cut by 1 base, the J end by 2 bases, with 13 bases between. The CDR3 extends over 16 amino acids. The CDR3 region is CASSLTGTAAYNEQFF. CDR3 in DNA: TGTGCCAGCAGCTTGACGGGCACCGCTGCCTACAATGAGCAGTTCTTC.

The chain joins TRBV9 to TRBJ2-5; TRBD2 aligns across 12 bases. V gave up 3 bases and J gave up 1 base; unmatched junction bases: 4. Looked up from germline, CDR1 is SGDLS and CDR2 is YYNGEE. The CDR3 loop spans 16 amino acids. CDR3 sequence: CASSGLLAGGQETQYF. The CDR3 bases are TGTGCCAGCAGCGGATTACTAGCGGGGGGCCAAGAGACCCAGTACTTC.

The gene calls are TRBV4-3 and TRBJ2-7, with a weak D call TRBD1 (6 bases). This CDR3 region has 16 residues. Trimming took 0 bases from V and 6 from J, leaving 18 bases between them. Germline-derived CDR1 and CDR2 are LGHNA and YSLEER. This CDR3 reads CASSQDLGARTSEQYF. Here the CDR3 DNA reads TGCGCCAGCAGCCAAGATCTGGGGGCGCGAACAAGCGAGCAGTACTTC.

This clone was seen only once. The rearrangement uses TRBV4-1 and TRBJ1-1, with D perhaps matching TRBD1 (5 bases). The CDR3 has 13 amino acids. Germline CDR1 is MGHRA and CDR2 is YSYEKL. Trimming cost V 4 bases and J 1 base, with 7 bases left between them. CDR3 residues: CASSLQANTEAFF. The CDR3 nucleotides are TGCGCCAGCAGCCTACAGGCGAACACTGAAGCTTTCTTT.

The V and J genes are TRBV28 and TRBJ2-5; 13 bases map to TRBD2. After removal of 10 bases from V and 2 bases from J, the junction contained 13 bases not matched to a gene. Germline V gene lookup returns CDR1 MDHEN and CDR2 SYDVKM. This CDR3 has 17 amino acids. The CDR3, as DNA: TGTGCCACCGAACAGGGGGTGACTAGCGGGGGGCAAGAGACCCAGTACTTC. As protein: CATEQGVTSGGQETQYF.

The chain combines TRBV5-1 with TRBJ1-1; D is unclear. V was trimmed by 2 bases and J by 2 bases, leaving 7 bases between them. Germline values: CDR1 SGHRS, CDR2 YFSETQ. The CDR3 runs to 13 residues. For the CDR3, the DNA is TGCGCCAGCAGCTTCGGTTCTAACACTGAAGCTTTCTTT. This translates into CASSFGSNTEAFF.

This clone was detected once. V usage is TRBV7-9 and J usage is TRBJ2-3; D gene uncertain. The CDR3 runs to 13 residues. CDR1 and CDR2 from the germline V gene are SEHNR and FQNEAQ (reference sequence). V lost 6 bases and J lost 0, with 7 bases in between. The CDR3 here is CASRAGSTDTQYF. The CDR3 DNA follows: TGTGCCAGCAGGGCAGGCAGCACAGATACGCAGTATTTT.

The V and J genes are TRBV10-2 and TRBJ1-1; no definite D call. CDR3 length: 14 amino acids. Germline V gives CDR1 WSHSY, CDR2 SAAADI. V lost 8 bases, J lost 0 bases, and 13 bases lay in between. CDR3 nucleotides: TGCGCCAGCGTGGTAGGCCCCATGAACACTGAAGCTTTCTTT. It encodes CASVVGPMNTEAFF.

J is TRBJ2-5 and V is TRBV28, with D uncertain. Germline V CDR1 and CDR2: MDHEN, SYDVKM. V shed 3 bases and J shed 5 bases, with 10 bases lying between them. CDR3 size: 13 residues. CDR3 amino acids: CASSFLRRETQYF. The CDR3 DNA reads TGTGCCAGCAGTTTTCTACGCCGGGAGACCCAGTACTTC.

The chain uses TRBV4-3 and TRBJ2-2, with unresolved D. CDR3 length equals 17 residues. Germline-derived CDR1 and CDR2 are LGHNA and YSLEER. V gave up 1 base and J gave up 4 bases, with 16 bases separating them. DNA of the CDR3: TGCGCCAGCAGCCAAGCTCCTGACTCGGTGGGCACCGGGGAGCTGTTTTTT. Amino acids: CASSQAPDSVGTGELFF.

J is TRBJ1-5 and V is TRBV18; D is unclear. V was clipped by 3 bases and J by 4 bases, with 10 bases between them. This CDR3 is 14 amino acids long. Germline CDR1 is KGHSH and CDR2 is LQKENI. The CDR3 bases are TGTGCCAGCTCACCGACGACGGAAAATCAGCCCCAGCATTTT. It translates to CASSPTTENQPQHF.